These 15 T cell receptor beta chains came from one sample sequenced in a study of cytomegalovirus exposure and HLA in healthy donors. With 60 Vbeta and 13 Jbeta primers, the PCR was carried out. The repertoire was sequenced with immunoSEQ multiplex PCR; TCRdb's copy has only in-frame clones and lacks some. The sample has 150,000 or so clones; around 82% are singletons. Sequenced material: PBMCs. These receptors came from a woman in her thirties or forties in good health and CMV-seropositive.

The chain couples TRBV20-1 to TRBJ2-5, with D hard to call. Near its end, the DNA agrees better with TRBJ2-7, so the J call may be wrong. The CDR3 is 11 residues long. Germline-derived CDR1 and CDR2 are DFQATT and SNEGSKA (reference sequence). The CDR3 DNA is TGCAGTGCTGAGGTGTCCTACGAGCAGTACTTC. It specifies CSAEVSYEQYF.

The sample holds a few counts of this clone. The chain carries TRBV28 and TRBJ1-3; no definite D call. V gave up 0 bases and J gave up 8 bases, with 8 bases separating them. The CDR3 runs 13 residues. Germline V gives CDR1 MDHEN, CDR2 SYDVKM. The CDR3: CASSLWVGDTIYF. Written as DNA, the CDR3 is TGTGCCAGCAGTTTATGGGTCGGGGACACCATATATTTT.

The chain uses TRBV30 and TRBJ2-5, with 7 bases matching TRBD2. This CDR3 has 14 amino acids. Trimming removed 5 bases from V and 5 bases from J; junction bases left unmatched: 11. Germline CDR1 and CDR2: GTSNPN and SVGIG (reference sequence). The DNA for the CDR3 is TGTGCCTGGGACCGGGACTATGGTGTGGAGACCCAGTACTTC. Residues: CAWDRDYGVETQYF. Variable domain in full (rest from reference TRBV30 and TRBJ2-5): SQTIHQWPATLVQPVGSPLSLECTVEGTSNPNLYWYRQAAGRGLQLLFYSVGIGQISSEVPQNLSASRPQDRQFILSSKKLLLSDSGFYLCAWDRDYGVETQYFGPGTRLLVL.

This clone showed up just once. The CDR3 sequence: CATSREGLAGVDTQYF. DNA of the CDR3: TGTGCCACCAGCAGAGAGGGACTAGCGGGAGTAGATACGCAGTATTTT. The rearrangement joins TRBV15 to TRBJ2-3; 14 bases fit TRBD2. CDR3 size: 16 residues. V was pared by 0 bases and J by 5 bases, with 1 base of the junction left unmatched. In germline, CDR1 is LNHNV, CDR2 YYDKDF (reference sequence).

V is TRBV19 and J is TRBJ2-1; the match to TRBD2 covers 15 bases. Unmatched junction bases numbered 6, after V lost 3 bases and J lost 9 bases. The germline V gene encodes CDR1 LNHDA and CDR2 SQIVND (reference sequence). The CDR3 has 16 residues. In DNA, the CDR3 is TGTGCCAGTAGTATGACCCGGACTAGCGGGAGGGCTGAGCAGTTCTTC. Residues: CASSMTRTSGRAEQFF.

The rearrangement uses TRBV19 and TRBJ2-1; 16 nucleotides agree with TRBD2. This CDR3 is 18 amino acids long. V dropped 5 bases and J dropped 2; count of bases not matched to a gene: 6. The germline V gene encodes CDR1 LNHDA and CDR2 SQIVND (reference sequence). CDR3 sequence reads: CASSLPGLAGGAYNEQFF. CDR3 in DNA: TGTGCCAGTAGTCTTCCGGGACTAGCGGGAGGGGCCTACAATGAGCAGTTCTTC.

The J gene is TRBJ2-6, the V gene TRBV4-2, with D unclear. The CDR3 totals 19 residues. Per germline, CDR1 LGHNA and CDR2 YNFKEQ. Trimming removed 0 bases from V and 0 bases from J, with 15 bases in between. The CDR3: CASSQDEAVRYSGANVLTF. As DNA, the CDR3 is TGTGCCAGCAGCCAAGATGAGGCAGTTAGATACTCTGGGGCCAACGTCCTGACTTTC.

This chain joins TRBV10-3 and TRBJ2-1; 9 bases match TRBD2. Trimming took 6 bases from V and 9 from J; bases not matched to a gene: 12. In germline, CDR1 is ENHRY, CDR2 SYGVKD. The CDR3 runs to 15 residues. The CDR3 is CAISNLAGMAGEQFF. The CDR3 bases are TGTGCCATCAGCAATCTAGCGGGAATGGCGGGTGAGCAGTTCTTC.

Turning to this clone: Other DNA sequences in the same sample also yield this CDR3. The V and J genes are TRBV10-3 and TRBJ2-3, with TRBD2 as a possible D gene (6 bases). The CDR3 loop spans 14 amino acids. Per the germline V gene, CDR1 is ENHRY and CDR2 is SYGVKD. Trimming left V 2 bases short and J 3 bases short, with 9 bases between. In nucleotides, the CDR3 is TGTGCCATCAGTGAGGGGGGGAGGACAGATACGCAGTATTTT. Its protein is CAISEGGRTDTQYF.

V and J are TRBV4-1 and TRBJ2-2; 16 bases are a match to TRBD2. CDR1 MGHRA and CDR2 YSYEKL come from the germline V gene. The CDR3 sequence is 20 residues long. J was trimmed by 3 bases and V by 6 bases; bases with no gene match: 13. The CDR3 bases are TGCGCCAGCAGGCACACCCTGGGACTAGCGGGAGGGCGGTACACCGGGGAGCTGTTTTTT. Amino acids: CASRHTLGLAGGRYTGELFF.

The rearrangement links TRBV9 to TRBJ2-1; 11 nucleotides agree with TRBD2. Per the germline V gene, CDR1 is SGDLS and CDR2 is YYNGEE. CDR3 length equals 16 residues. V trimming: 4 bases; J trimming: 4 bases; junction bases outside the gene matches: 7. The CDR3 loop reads CASSTGTSGVYNEQFF. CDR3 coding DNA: TGTGCCAGCAGCACTGGGACTAGCGGAGTATACAATGAGCAGTTCTTC.

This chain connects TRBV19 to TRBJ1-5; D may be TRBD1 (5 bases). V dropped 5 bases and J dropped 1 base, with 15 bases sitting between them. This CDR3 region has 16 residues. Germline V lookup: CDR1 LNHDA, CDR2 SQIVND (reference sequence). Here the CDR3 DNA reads TGTGCCAGTAGTGTGGGCGGGGCTGGAAGCAATCAGCCCCAGCATTTT. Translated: CASSVGGAGSNQPQHF.

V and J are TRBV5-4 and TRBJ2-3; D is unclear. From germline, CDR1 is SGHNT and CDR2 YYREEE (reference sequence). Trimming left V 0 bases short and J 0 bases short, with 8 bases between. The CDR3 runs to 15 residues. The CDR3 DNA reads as TGTGCCAGCAGCTTGGGAGGCAGTAGCACAGATACGCAGTATTTT. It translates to CASSLGGSSTDTQYF.

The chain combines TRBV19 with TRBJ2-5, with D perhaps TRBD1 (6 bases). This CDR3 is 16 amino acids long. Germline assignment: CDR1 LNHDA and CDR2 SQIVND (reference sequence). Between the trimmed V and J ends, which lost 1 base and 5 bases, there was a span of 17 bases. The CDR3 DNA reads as TGTGCCAGTAGTATAGCAGCAGGGGCCGGAAGGGAGACCCAGTACTTC. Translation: CASSIAAGAGRETQYF.

The CDR3 here is CASSTTSGRAYNEQFF. As DNA, the CDR3 is TGTGCCAGCAGCACAACTAGCGGGAGGGCCTACAATGAGCAGTTCTTC. The rearrangement uses TRBV28 and TRBJ2-1; 13 bases are a match to TRBD2. Germline V CDR1 and CDR2: MDHEN, SYDVKM. J gave up 2 bases and V 6 bases, and 4 bases lay outside the gene matches. This CDR3 comprises 16 residues.